Shown below are 30 T cell receptor beta chains from a single sample sequenced in a study of CD8 T cells in ankylosing spondylitis. Findings of the study overall: A motif in TCR beta, a set of 8 or 9 highly homologous variants, appeared characteristic of ankylosing spondylitis blood.

TCRdb reprocessed the 5' RACE reads with MiXCR, giving one entry per CDR3 protein. The profile shows around 390,000 distinct CDR3 sequences, approximately 20% of them singletons. Antigens for these TCRs are unknown. Sequencing was carried out using blood, either unsorted or a sorted T cell fraction (not recorded which). The receptor source for this set is a male donor with ankylosing spondylitis.

This clonotype was seen more than once but under ten times. This chain joins TRBV7-2 and TRBJ1-1; D is possibly TRBD1 (6 bases). There are 14 residues in the CDR3. The ends were cut back, 2 bases at V and 4 bases at J, with 11 bases in the middle. Germline V gene lookup returns CDR1 SGHTA and CDR2 FQGNSA. This CDR3 reads CASSLSRGSTEAFF. CDR3 nucleotides: TGTGCCAGCAGCTTATCCAGGGGCAGCACTGAAGCTTTCTTT.

The chain is built from TRBV6-1 and TRBJ2-3, with 10 nucleotides matching TRBD2. This CDR3 region has 15 residues. Trimming cost V 6 bases and J 8 bases; bases outside gene matches: 11. Germline CDR1 and CDR2: MNHNS and SASEGT. CDR3 nucleotides: TGTGCCAGCAGACGCAAGCGGGAGGGAATCTTTACGCAGTATTTT. Protein product: CASRRKREGIFTQYF.

The chain uses TRBV19 and TRBJ2-1, with a possible D match to TRBD2 (7 bases). This CDR3 has 17 amino acids. Trimming stripped 2 bases from V and 1 base from J, with 15 bases between. Germline V gene sequence: CDR1 LNHDA, CDR2 SQIVND (reference sequence). In DNA form, the CDR3 reads TGTGCCAGTAGTATACCGTACGGGGGGCTATCCTACAATGAGCAGTTCTTC. Amino acid sequence: CASSIPYGGLSYNEQFF.

The DNA for the CDR3 is TGTGCCACCACCCCCAGGACAGATAATTCACCCCTCCACTTT. This codes for CATTPRTDNSPLHF. The chain recombines TRBV10-3 with TRBJ1-6; D perhaps matches TRBD1 (6 bases). The length of the CDR3 is 14 residues. CDR1 ENHRY and CDR2 SYGVKD come from the germline V gene. Trimming removed 10 bases at V and 5 bases at J, with 15 bases between.

The chain recombines TRBV14 with TRBJ2-5, with D perhaps TRBD1 or TRBD2 (5 bases each). Per germline, CDR1 SGHDN and CDR2 FVKESK. V was clipped by 4 bases and J by 4 bases, with 13 bases between them. The CDR3 length is 14 residues. CDR3 amino acids: CASSPRDPRETQYF. The CDR3 DNA reads as TGTGCCAGCAGCCCCCGGGACCCCAGAGAGACCCAGTACTTC.

This clonotype was seen more than once but under ten times. This rearrangement joins TRBV7-2 to TRBJ2-7; D is uncertain. CDR3 length equals 14 residues. The germline CDR1 and CDR2 sequences are SGHTA and FQGNSA. V lost 4 bases to trimming and J lost 1 base, with 11 bases between them. DNA of the CDR3: TGTGCCAGCAGCTCGTTGGCGTCTTCCTACGAGCAGTACTTC. Translating it yields CASSSLASSYEQYF.

V usage is TRBV5-5 and J usage is TRBJ2-1; D is ambiguous. Germline CDR1 and CDR2: SGHKS and YYEKEE (reference sequence). The CDR3 length is 15 residues. Trimming pared 4 bases from V and 10 bases from J, leaving 21 bases between. This CDR3 is CASSARPEQMREQFF. For the CDR3, the DNA is TGTGCCAGCAGCGCCAGGCCCGAACAAATGCGGGAGCAGTTCTTC.

This chain uses TRBV29-1 with TRBJ2-2, with 11 bases matching TRBD2. CDR1 is SQVTM and CDR2 is ANQGSEA in the germline V gene. V gave up 3 bases and J gave up 7 bases; unmatched junction bases: 4. This CDR3 spans 14 amino acids. In nucleotides, the CDR3 is TGCAGCGTTGATAGCGGGAGGGCTAACGGGGAGCTGTTTTTT. This gives the protein CSVDSGRANGELFF.

The gene calls are TRBV4-1 and TRBJ2-1, with D unclear. The CDR3 extends over 12 amino acids. Per the germline V gene, CDR1 is MGHRA and CDR2 is YSYEKL. V shed 5 bases and J shed 6 bases, with 8 bases lying between them. Here the CDR3 reads CASSVQVNEQFF. In DNA form, the CDR3 reads TGCGCCAGCAGCGTCCAGGTCAATGAGCAGTTCTTC.

This clonotype has just a few counts. J is TRBJ2-3 and V is TRBV12-3 or TRBV12-4; TRBD2 aligns across 8 bases. Unmatched junction bases numbered 10, after V lost 9 bases and J lost 2 bases. The CDR3 consists of 15 residues. As DNA, the CDR3 is TGTGCCAGTTCCCCCCAAGCGGGGGTCACAGATACGCAGTATTTT. It yields the protein CASSPQAGVTDTQYF.

The chain has TRBV3-1 and TRBJ2-2, with 7 bases aligning to TRBD1. In germline, CDR1 is LGHDT, CDR2 YNNKEL (reference sequence). The CDR3 loop spans 15 amino acids. V was clipped by 10 bases and J by 0 bases; unmatched bases: 8. CDR3: CATEYRGSNTGELFF. In DNA, the CDR3 is TGTGCCACCGAGTACAGGGGTTCGAACACCGGGGAGCTGTTTTTT.

This clonotype was detected many times. This chain uses TRBV3-1 with TRBJ2-1, with D perhaps TRBD2 (6 bases). V gave up 5 bases and J gave up 5 bases, with 16 bases separating them. The V gene's germline CDR1 is LGHDT and CDR2 YNNKEL (reference sequence). The CDR3 totals 15 residues. CDR3 sequence (DNA): TGTGCCAGCAGCTCTACTAGCAGGAATAACAATGAGCAGTTCTTC. Amino acid sequence: CASSSTSRNNNEQFF.

This clonotype was found a few times. This rearrangement joins TRBV4-3 to TRBJ2-7; 8 bases match TRBD1. The CDR3 spans 14 residues. The V and J ends lost 2 bases and 6 bases, in that order; junction bases with no gene match: 6. The germline V gene has CDR1 LGHNA and CDR2 YSLEER. The DNA for the CDR3 is TGCGCCAGCAGCCAATACAGGGGGGATGGCGAGCAGTACTTC. Its protein is CASSQYRGDGEQYF.

In regard to this clonotype: At one of its ends the junction is not consistent with the germline gene, which may arise from a read error. This chain uses TRBV4-3 with TRBJ2-4; the match to TRBD2 covers 12 bases. This CDR3 has 13 residues. Germline V gene sequence: CDR1 LGHNA, CDR2 YSLEER. The CDR3 region has the DNA TGCGCCAGCAGCCAAGGAACTAGCGGGAGGCCTCTCTTC. Protein product: CASSQGTSGRPLF.

This chain connects TRBV12-3 or TRBV12-4 to TRBJ1-1; 9 bases match TRBD1. The CDR3 is made up of 14 amino acids. V shed 5 bases, J shed 4 bases, and the junction held 5 bases outside the gene matches. The CDR3 DNA follows: TGTGCCAGCAGTCTTGAGACAGGGGGCACTGAAGCTTTCTTT. Translated, it gives CASSLETGGTEAFF.

The V gene is TRBV12-3 or TRBV12-4, the J gene TRBJ2-2; weak D call: TRBD1 (6 bases). V lost 5 bases to trimming and J lost 5 bases, with 21 bases between them. The CDR3 is 17 residues long. For the CDR3, the DNA is TGTGCCAGCAGTCCCGCCACGATAGGACAGATGACCGGGGAGCTGTTTTTT. This sequence encodes CASSPATIGQMTGELFF.

To note about this clonotype: A much larger clone differs from this one at a single base, so this may be a read error. This chain links TRBV29-1 with TRBJ2-1; TRBD2 agrees at 9 bases. The CDR3 has 13 amino acids. Germline V CDR1 and CDR2: SQVTM, ANQGSEA. V lost 7 bases, J lost 9 bases, and 10 bases stayed unmatched. CDR3: CSAGTSRSGEQFF. The DNA for the CDR3 is TGCAGCGCCGGGACTAGCCGGAGCGGTGAGCAGTTCTTC.

This clonotype has a count of ten or more. The genes are TRBV5-1 and TRBJ2-7; tentatively, D is TRBD2 (6 bases). There are 14 residues in the CDR3. The V gene's germline CDR1 is SGHRS and CDR2 YFSETQ. V was shortened by 2 bases and J by 0 bases, with 9 bases between the two germline ends. The DNA of the CDR3 is TGCGCCAGCAGCTTTGGAGGGCTCTCCTACGAGCAGTACTTC. Protein: CASSFGGLSYEQYF.

This clonotype appeared a few times. The rearrangement uses TRBV5-6 and TRBJ1-3; no clear D gene. V gave up 3 bases and J gave up 7 bases, with 8 bases separating them. This CDR3 has 12 residues. CDR1 is SGHDT and CDR2 is YYEEEE in the germline V gene. The CDR3 bases are TGTGCCAGCAGCTCAAGAGGCAACACCATATATTTT. Residues: CASSSRGNTIYF. The complete variable domain, with remaining parts taken from reference TRBV5-6 and TRBJ1-3, reads DAGVTQSPTHLIKTRGQQVTLRCSPKSGHDTVSWYQQALGQGPQFIFQYYEEEERQRGNFPDRFSGHQFPNYSSELNVNALLLGDSALYLCASSSRGNTIYFGEGSWLTVV.

The chain carries TRBV14 and TRBJ2-2; no clear D gene. The CDR3 is 14 amino acids. Germline loops: CDR1 SGHDN, CDR2 FVKESK. V gave up 1 base and J gave up 7 bases, with 10 bases separating them. CDR3 protein: CASSQARVNGELFF. CDR3 nucleotides: TGTGCCAGCAGCCAAGCTCGAGTTAACGGGGAGCTGTTTTTT.

The chain employs TRBV11-2 and TRBJ1-2, with TRBD1 matching 7 bases. The CDR3 sequence is 14 residues long. Germline assignment: CDR1 SGHAT and CDR2 FQNNGV. Unmatched junction bases numbered 3, after V lost 3 bases and J lost 2 bases. This chain's CDR3 is CASSFNRGNYGYTF. CDR3 nucleotide sequence: TGTGCCAGCAGCTTCAACAGGGGAAACTATGGCTACACCTTC. The full variable domain, in which reference TRBV11-2 and TRBJ1-2 provide the parts outside the CDR3, is EAGVAQSPRYKIIEKRQSVAFWCNPISGHATLYWYQQILGQGPKLLIQFQNNGVVDDSQLPKDRFSAERLKGVDSTLKIQPAKLEDSAVYLCASSFNRGNYGYTFGSGTRLTVV.

This clonotype was recorded a few times. This chain links TRBV6-2 or TRBV6-3 with TRBJ1-5, with D perhaps matching TRBD1 (5 bases). The CDR3 consists of 15 residues. Germline V gene sequence: CDR1 MNHEY, CDR2 SVGEGT. V was cut by 4 bases and J by 4 bases, with 14 bases left in between. For the CDR3, the DNA is TGTGCCAGCAGTTGGTCAGGGTGGGGGAATCAGCCCCAGCATTTT. The encoded protein is CASSWSGWGNQPQHF.

The gene calls are TRBV12-3 or TRBV12-4 and TRBJ2-7; TRBD2 agrees at 12 bases. V dropped 8 bases and J dropped 6; count of bases not matched to a gene: 5. This CDR3 comprises 13 residues. For the CDR3, the DNA is TGTGCCAGCCGGACTAGCGGGATTACCGAGCAGTACTTC. It specifies CASRTSGITEQYF.

The chain couples TRBV7-8 to TRBJ2-1; D perhaps matches TRBD2 (6 bases). Germline CDR1 and CDR2: SGHVS and FQNEAQ. CDR3 length: 15 residues. The ends were cut back, 5 bases at V and 0 bases at J, with 11 bases in the middle. The CDR3 loop reads CASSQTSFSYNEQFF. DNA of the CDR3: TGTGCCAGCAGCCAGACTAGTTTCTCCTACAATGAGCAGTTCTTC. Variable domain in full (rest from reference TRBV7-8 and TRBJ2-1): GAGVSQSPRYKVAKRGQDVALRCDPISGHVSLFWYQQALGQGPEFLTYFQNEAQLDKSGLPSDRFFAERPEGSVSTLKIQRTQQEDSAVYLCASSQTSFSYNEQFFGPGTRLTVL.

The V call is TRBV7-9, the J call TRBJ1-6; D gene uncertain. In germline, CDR1 is SEHNR, CDR2 FQNEAQ (reference sequence). V was trimmed by 1 base and J by 5 bases, leaving 9 bases between them. This CDR3 region has 15 residues. The CDR3 sequence: CASSLGLGNNSPLHF. DNA for the CDR3: TGTGCCAGCAGCTTAGGATTGGGGAATAATTCACCCCTCCACTTT.

The chain combines TRBV4-3 with TRBJ2-3, with 8 bases fitting TRBD1. The V gene end was trimmed by 1 base and the J gene end by 2 bases; junction bases not matched to a gene: 5. Germline CDR1 is LGHNA and CDR2 is YSLEER. This CDR3 spans 16 amino acids. CDR3 region: CASSQGGTGYTDTQYF. DNA for the CDR3: TGCGCCAGCAGCCAAGGGGGGACAGGATACACAGATACGCAGTATTTT.

The chain carries TRBV6-1 and TRBJ1-1, with TRBD1 as a possible D gene (6 bases). The CDR3 length is 15 residues. Trimming removed 5 bases from V and 0 bases from J, with 13 bases in between. The germline gives CDR1 MNHNS, CDR2 SASEGT. The CDR3 spells CASSRRQALNTEAFF. CDR3 coding DNA: TGTGCCAGCAGTAGACGACAGGCCTTGAACACTGAAGCTTTCTTT.

There are many counts of this clonotype. The chain couples TRBV29-1 to TRBJ2-7, with D uncertain. Per germline, CDR1 SQVTM and CDR2 ANQGSEA. The V and J ends lost 7 bases and 4 bases respectively, with 14 bases between them. The CDR3 runs 12 residues. CDR3 protein: CSARVSIYEQYF. DNA of the CDR3: TGCAGCGCCCGGGTCTCGATTTACGAGCAGTACTTC.

This clonotype was found a few times. The genes are TRBV7-3 and TRBJ2-3; no clear D gene. This CDR3 is built from 13 residues. Germline values: CDR1 SGHTA, CDR2 FQGTGA. V lost 5 bases, J lost 0 bases, and 6 bases lay in between. DNA for the CDR3: TGTGCCAGCAGCCGAAGCAGCACAGATACGCAGTATTTT. Protein: CASSRSSTDTQYF.

This clonotype has just a few counts. The chain recombines TRBV5-1 with TRBJ2-7, with D possibly being TRBD1 (6 bases). Per the germline V gene, CDR1 is SGHRS and CDR2 is YFSETQ. The length of the CDR3 is 14 residues. The ends were cut back, 7 bases at V and 3 bases at J, with 17 bases in the middle. The CDR3 DNA reads TGCGCCAGCCGACAAGGGGGAGATGGCTACGAGCAGTACTTC. This gives the protein CASRQGGDGYEQYF.